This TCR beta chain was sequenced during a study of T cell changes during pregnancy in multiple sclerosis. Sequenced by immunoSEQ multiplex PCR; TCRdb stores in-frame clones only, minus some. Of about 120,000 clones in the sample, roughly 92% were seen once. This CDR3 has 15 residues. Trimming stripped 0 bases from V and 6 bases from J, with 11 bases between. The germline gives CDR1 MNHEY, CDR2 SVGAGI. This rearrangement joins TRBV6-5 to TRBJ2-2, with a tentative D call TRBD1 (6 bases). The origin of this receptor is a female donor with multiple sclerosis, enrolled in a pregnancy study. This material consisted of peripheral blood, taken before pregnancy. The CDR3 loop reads CASSYSPTGAGELFF. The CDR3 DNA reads TGTGCCAGCAGTTACTCCCCGACAGGCGCCGGGGAGCTGTTTTTT.